The entry below describes one TCR beta chain. Its antigen specificity is not known. It has no much larger one-base neighbor in the sample; base qualities were not kept. The collaborating institutions used their own protocols to collect whole blood in K2EDTA tubes. For TCRbeta analysis, collaborators shipped samples in one of three forms: frozen whole blood, isolated PBMCs, or DNA extracted from either of those sample types. The sample originates from a study of blood T cell repertoires in COVID-19 (dated by TCRdb to 2019 to 2021). For context, the study as a whole: Collaborator samples came from the United States, Italy and Spain and covered acute and convalescent phases of COVID-19. Samples came from the ongoing ImmuneRACE study (first 160 participants) plus 1,254 subjects from 6 global collaborators. Deeply sampled blood TCRbeta repertoires from subjects exposed to, actively infected with, or recovered from COVID-19 were included in the dataset. Where HLA class I and class II types were available, the types were taken from metadata supplied by the sample provider, not from assay-based typing. Sample metadata almost always included a de-identified subject ID, COVID-19 status, age in years and sex. The prospective study material was composed of cDNA or gDNA derived from T cells, B-cell-depleted T cells, or PBMCs. The repertoires were released in a freely available public database meant as a resource for research on the immune response to SARS-CoV-2. What the work shows at the level of the full study, not this receptor alone: The amount of clinical and demographic metadata varied by source and participant and was provided uncurated.

The junction carries 11 bases between V and J, which are trimmed by 5 bases and 1 base respectively. There are 13 amino acids in the CDR3, from cysteine to phenylalanine inclusive. CDR3 DNA is the only sequence kept; it has 39 bases, read in frame from the first base. For CDR1 and CDR2, the germline V gene lists SQVTM and ANQGSEA. TCRbeta CDR3 regions were amplified from genomic DNA by means of the immunoSEQ Assay, a bias-controlled multiplex PCR. Concerning the study's data processing: The number of nucleated cells in each sample was estimated from the amplification of reference gene primers within the assay. To quantify the absolute abundance of each unique TCRbeta CDR3 rearrangement, sequence reads were collapsed and filtered. Productive Simpson clonality was computed per sample as the square root of Simpson's diversity index over productive rearrangements. The table comes from immuneACCESS by way of TCRdb, which keeps in-frame sequences with V and J called. Part of the clones is missing from these tables; in studies checked, under half for an unresolved V gene and the rest for unknown reasons. Clonal size and the V and J genes are those of that table, whereas D and trimming came from the DNA. For this sample there are under 300,000 clones; 65% to 85% appear just once. The ten largest clones take up around 5.2% of the sample.

The rearranged segments are TRBV29-1 and TRBJ2-5; TRBD1 might be the D gene, on 5 matching bases. The source is a human donor in a cohort sampled during active COVID-19. Sample: peripheral blood. The DNA reads TGCAGCGTTCCGGCCGACAGCCAAGAGACCCAGTACTTC. It is translated as CSVPADSQETQYF.